This T cell receptor (beta chain) was sequenced in a study of shared clonotypes between healthy human individuals. The authors distributed each subset's genomic DNA evenly over several immunoSEQ plates. Assay: immunoSEQ multiplex PCR; the TCRdb copy retains only in-frame clones and omits some. In the table there are roughly 500,000 clones, 75% to 85% of which are singletons. Per germline, CDR1 SGDLS and CDR2 YYNGEE. The V end was cut by 0 bases, the J end by 6 bases, with 13 bases between. The CDR3 covers 14 residues. This sequence was found in a middle-aged woman in good health. Some clones in this sample may be carry-over from other donors' samples. The chain recombines TRBV9 with TRBJ2-7, with unresolved D. Sequenced input: PBMCs. Here the CDR3 reads CASSVGRFSTEQYF. The CDR3 DNA reads as TGTGCCAGCAGCGTAGGCCGGTTCTCGACCGAGCAGTACTTC.